This record concerns one T cell receptor (beta chain) sequence. Followed over time, Seattle patients had been enrolled while infection was active. Original data processing: Reference gene primer amplification yielded estimated nucleated cell counts. Assay used: immunoSEQ multiplex PCR; TCRdb lists only in-frame clones, some missing. V, J and clone size were drawn from that table, and D and trimming were deduced from the DNA. The sample records about 250,000 clones, around 88% being singletons. The sample comes from a study of blood T cell repertoires in COVID-19. About the study: Whether acute or convalescent, the COVID-19 samples came from the United States, Italy and Spain.

V was shortened by 0 bases and J by 0 bases, with 20 bases between the two germline ends. Germline assignment: CDR1 LGHNA and CDR2 YSLEER. The length of the CDR3 is 19 residues. V and J are TRBV4-3 and TRBJ1-2; the D gene is possibly TRBD1 (6 bases). The sequenced sample was peripheral blood. The sequence came from an elderly woman with COVID-19, enrolled during active disease. The CDR3 region has the DNA TGCGCCAGCAGCCAAGACTTGAATCCAGGACCAGGGGCTAACTATGGCTACACCTTC. Translated, it gives CASSQDLNPGPGANYGYTF.